Below, 7 T cell receptor beta chains from the same sample are listed, as sequenced in a study of OX40 agonist ivuxolimab in advanced cancers. Method: immunoSEQ multiplex PCR; TCRdb's copy keeps in-frame clones and lacks some. The sample carries roughly 20,000 clones, approximately 84% recorded once. This material consisted of CD4+ or CD8+ T cells sorted from blood, taken in a trial of the OX40 agonist ivuxolimab. These TCRs come from an adult with an advanced solid tumor such as melanoma, head and neck, liver or kidney cancer.

This clone occurred a few times. The V call is TRBV6-5, the J call TRBJ1-4; D remains unclear. Germline V lookup: CDR1 MNHEY, CDR2 SVGAGI. V lost 1 base and J lost 5, with 8 bases in between. The CDR3 sequence is 14 residues long. CDR3 sequence: CASSYYIGNEKLFF. The CDR3 nucleotides are TGTGCCAGCAGTTACTATATAGGGAATGAAAAACTGTTTTTT.

As DNA, the CDR3 is TGTGCCAGCAGCGTAGTACCCAGGAATGAGCAGTTCTTC. It is translated as CASSVVPRNEQFF. The chain has TRBV9 and TRBJ2-1; D not resolved. V lost 0 bases and J 7 bases, leaving 8 bases between the germline ends. The CDR3 is made up of 13 amino acids. Germline V gene sequence: CDR1 SGDLS, CDR2 YYNGEE. Filled out from reference TRBV9 and TRBJ2-1, the complete variable domain reads DSGVTQTPKHLITATGQRVTLRCSPRSGDLSVYWYQQSLDQGLQFLIQYYNGEERAKGNILERFSAQQFPDLHSELNLSSLELGDSALYFCASSVVPRNEQFFGPGTRLTVL.

This chain uses TRBV11-1 with TRBJ2-3; D is undetermined. V was clipped by 5 bases and J by 1 base, with 4 bases between them. The CDR3 spans 12 residues. From germline, CDR1 is SGHAT and CDR2 FQDESV (reference sequence). The CDR3 region is CASSQGTDTQYF. In DNA form, the CDR3 reads TGTGCCAGCAGCCAGGGCACAGATACGCAGTATTTT.

CDR3 residues: CASSLQGTNEKLFF. CDR3 DNA: TGCGCCAGCAGCTTACAGGGAACTAATGAAAAACTGTTTTTT. The chain has TRBV5-1 and TRBJ1-4, with a weak D call TRBD1 (6 bases). V dropped 2 bases and J dropped 1 base, with 6 bases sitting between them. The V gene's germline CDR1 is SGHRS and CDR2 YFSETQ. CDR3 length equals 14 residues.

The J gene is TRBJ1-1, the V gene TRBV7-6; D is unresolved. Germline-derived CDR1 and CDR2 are SGHVS and FNYEAQ. The CDR3 has 14 amino acids. Trimming removed 3 bases at V and 4 bases at J, with 12 bases between. The DNA for the CDR3 is TGTGCCAGCAGCTTCTCTCCACAGATCACTGAAGCTTTCTTT. This encodes CASSFSPQITEAFF.

The chain carries TRBV28 and TRBJ2-3, with TRBD2 identical over 9 bases. The CDR3 is 16 amino acids. Germline V lookup: CDR1 MDHEN, CDR2 SYDVKM. Losses at the gene ends were 5 bases for V and 6 bases for J; bases not matched to a gene: 12. The DNA for the CDR3 is TGTGCCAGCAGTCCTAGTGTAGCGGGAGCACGTGATACGCAGTATTTT. Translating it yields CASSPSVAGARDTQYF.

V is TRBV28 and J is TRBJ1-3; 7 bases fit TRBD1. The germline gives CDR1 MDHEN, CDR2 SYDVKM. Trimming removed 2 bases from V and 0 bases from J; junction bases left unmatched: 4. The CDR3 contains 16 residues. The CDR3 bases are TGTGCCAGCAGTTTACCGGGACAGAACTCTGGAAACACCATATATTTT. It specifies CASSLPGQNSGNTIYF. Based on the CDR3 plus reference TRBV28 and TRBJ1-3, the full variable domain is DVKVTQSSRYLVKRTGEKVFLECVQDMDHENMFWYRQDPGLGLRLIYFSYDVKMKEKGDIPEGYSVSREKKERFSLILESASTNQTSMYLCASSLPGQNSGNTIYFGEGSWLTVV.